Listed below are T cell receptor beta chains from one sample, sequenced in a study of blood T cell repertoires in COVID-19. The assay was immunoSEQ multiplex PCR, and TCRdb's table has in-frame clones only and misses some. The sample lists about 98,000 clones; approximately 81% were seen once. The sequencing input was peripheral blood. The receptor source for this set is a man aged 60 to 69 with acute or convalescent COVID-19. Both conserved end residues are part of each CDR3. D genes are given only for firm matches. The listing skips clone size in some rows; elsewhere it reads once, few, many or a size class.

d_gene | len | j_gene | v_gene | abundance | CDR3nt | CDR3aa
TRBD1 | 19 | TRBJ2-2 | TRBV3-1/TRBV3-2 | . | TGTGCCAGCAGCCATGTAGTTTCTCCGGGACAGGGGGTCGCCGGGGAGCTGTTTTTT | CASSHVVSPGQGVAGELFF
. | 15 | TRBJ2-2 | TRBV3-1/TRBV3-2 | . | TGTGCCAGCAGCCCTGGAGGAGCGCGCACCGGGGAGCTGTTTTTT | CASSPGGARTGELFF
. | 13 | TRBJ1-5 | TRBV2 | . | TGTGCCAGCAGGGGGAGAGGGGGACAGCCCCAGCATTTT | CASRGRGGQPQHF
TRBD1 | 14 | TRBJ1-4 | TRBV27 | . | TGTGCCAGCAGAGAGGACAGGGGAATCGGAAAACTGTTTTTT | CASREDRGIGKLFF
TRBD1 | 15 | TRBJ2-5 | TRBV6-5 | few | TGTGCCAGCAGGTCGGGACAGGGGGCCCAAAGGACCCAGTACTTC | CASRSGQGAQRTQYF
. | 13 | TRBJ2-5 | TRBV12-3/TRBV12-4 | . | TGTGCCAGCAGCCCCGGTCTTTGGGAGACCCAGTACTTC | CASSPGLWETQYF
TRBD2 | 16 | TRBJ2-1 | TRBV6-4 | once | TGTGCCAGCAGTGAGGCGGGACTAGCGGACTACAATGAGCAGTTCTTC | CASSEAGLADYNEQFF
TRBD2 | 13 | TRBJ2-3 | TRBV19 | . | TGTGCCAGCGTAGCGGGAGGAACAGATACGCAGTATTTT | CASVAGGTDTQYF
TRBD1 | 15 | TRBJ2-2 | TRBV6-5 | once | TGTGCCAGCAGTATGACAGGGGGTAGGAGCGGGGAGCTGTTTTTT | CASSMTGGRSGELFF
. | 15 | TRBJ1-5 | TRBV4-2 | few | TGTGCCAGCAGCCAAGATTTAGAGATCTATCAGCCCCAGCATTTT | CASSQDLEIYQPQHF
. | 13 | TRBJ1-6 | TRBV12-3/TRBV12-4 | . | TGTGCCAGCAGCACTCAGGAGCGGTCACCCCTCCACTTT | CASSTQERSPLHF
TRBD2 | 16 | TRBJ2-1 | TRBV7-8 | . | TGTGCCAGCAGCTTAAAAAGCGGGGGGGGAAGGAATGAGCAGTTCTTC | CASSLKSGGGRNEQFF
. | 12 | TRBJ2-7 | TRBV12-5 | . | TGTGCTAGTGGTTTGGGACAGAACGAGCAGTACTTC | CASGLGQNEQYF
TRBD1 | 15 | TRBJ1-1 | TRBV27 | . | TGTGCCAGCAGTCCTCTGAAGGGGGCTGCGGCTGAAGCTTTCTTT | CASSPLKGAAAEAFF
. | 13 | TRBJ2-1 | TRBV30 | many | TGTGCCTGGTCGAGGGGGGGCCGGAATGAGCAGTTCTTC | CAWSRGGRNEQFF
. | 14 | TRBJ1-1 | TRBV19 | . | TGTGCCAGCCTCCTAGGGCGGGGGTGGACTGAAGCTTTCTTT | CASLLGRGWTEAFF
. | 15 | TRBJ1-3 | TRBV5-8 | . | TGTGCCAGCAGCTTGGGGCAGTCCTCTGGAAACACCATATATTTT | CASSLGQSSGNTIYF
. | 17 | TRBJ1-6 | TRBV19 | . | TGTGCCAGTAAGAGGCAGGGGTCAAGCTCCTATAATTCACCCCTCCACTTT | CASKRQGSSSYNSPLHF